This TCR beta chain was captured by sequencing in a study of control samples from healthy donors and cancer patients. This table comes from immunoSEQ multiplex PCR, and its TCRdb copy is limited to in-frame clones, with some not included. The sample carries around 130,000 clones, around 89% recorded once. The CDR3 has 15 amino acids. Germline lookup yields CDR1 MNHEY and CDR2 SVGAGI. Turning to this clone: Germline and junction disagree at one end, which may indicate a read error.

The rearrangement joins TRBV6-5 to TRBJ2-7; 7 bases match TRBD1. The TCR sequence derives from a man aged 45-65 years in good health. Sequencing was performed on blood. For the CDR3, the DNA is TGTGTCAGCAGGGAGCCGGGACAGAATGCCTACGAGCAGTACTTC. It yields the protein CVSREPGQNAYEQYF.